This TCR beta chain is from a study of OX40 agonist ivuxolimab in advanced cancers. Overall study context: Across the patients, intravenous ivuxolimab was delivered every 2 weeks at 0.01 to 10 mg/kg. Aged roughly 20 to 85 with a mean of roughly 65 years, they were more than 80% male.

Trimming removed 6 bases from V and 4 bases from J; junction bases left unmatched: 7. CDR1 and CDR2 from the germline V gene are SNHLY and FYNNEI. The CDR3 covers 15 residues. Study-level results: Both blood CD4+ and CD8+ T cells showed clonal growth by week 6 at 0.1 to 3.0 mg/kg.

To note about this clone: Antigen specificity is unknown.

Produced via immunoSEQ multiplex PCR; TCRdb's table is partial and in-frame only. This sample has under 90,000 clones, with 70% to 90% found just once. The sample was CD4+ or CD8+ T cells sorted from blood, taken in a trial of the OX40 agonist ivuxolimab. The clonotype comes from an adult with an advanced solid tumor such as melanoma, head and neck, liver or kidney cancer. The gene calls are TRBV2 and TRBJ2-3; TRBD2 matches at 10 bases. Written as DNA, the CDR3 is TGTGCCAGCAGGACCCAGCGGGGGGGCCCAGATACGCAGTATTTT. It encodes CASRTQRGGPDTQYF.